The present entry profiles one TCR beta chain with its context. The CDR3 has 17 amino acids. J lost 0 bases, V lost 6 bases, and 10 bases had no gene match. In germline, CDR1 is SQVTM, CDR2 ANQGSEA. The entry originates in a study of blood T cell repertoires in COVID-19. Authors' analysis steps: The assay estimated nucleated cells by amplifying reference gene primers. The assay was immunoSEQ multiplex PCR, and TCRdb's table has in-frame clones only and misses some. The DNA was the basis for D and trimming; V, J and clone size are from that table. Of about 260,000 clones in the sample, around four fifths were seen once.

The TCR sequence derives from a woman between 45 and 65 years old who had recovered from COVID-19. Sequences were obtained from peripheral blood. The chain recombines TRBV29-1 with TRBJ2-6, with 8 bases aligning to TRBD1. In nucleotides, the CDR3 is TGCAGCGTCGGAGGACAGGGATCTCACTCTGGGGCCAACGTCCTGACTTTC. Translated: CSVGGQGSHSGANVLTF. The variable domain in full, completed from reference TRBV29-1 and TRBJ2-6, reads SAVISQKPSRDICQRGTSLTIQCQVDSQVTMMFWYRQQPGQSLTLIATANQGSEATYESGFVIDKFPISRPNLTFSTLTVSNMSPEDSSIYLCSVGGQGSHSGANVLTFGAGSRLTVL.